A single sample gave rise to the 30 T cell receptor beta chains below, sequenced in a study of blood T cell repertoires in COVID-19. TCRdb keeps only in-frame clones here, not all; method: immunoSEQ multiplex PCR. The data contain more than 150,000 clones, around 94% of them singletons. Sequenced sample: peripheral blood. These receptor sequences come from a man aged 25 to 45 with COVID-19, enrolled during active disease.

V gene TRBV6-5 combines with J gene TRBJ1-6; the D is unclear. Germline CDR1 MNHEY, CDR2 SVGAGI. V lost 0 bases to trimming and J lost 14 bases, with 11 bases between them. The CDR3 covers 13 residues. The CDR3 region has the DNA TGTGCCAGCAGTTACTCGAAAGCGGCCACCCTCCACTTT. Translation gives CASSYSKAATLHF.

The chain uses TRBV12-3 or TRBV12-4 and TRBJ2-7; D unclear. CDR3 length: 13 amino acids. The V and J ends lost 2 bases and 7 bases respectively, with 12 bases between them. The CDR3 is CASSLSRQTEQYF. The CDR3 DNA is TGTGCCAGCAGTTTATCGAGGCAGACGGAGCAGTACTTC.

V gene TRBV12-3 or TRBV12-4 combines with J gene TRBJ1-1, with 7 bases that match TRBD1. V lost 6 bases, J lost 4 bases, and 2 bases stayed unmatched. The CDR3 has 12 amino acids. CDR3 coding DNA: TGTGCCAGCAGGACAGGGTTCACTGAAGCTTTCTTT. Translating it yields CASRTGFTEAFF.

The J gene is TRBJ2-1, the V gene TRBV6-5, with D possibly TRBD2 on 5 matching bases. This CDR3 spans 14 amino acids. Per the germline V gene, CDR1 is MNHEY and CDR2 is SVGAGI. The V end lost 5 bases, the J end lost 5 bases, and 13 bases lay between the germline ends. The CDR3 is CASSHREGNNEQFF. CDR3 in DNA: TGTGCCAGCAGTCACCGAGAGGGCAACAATGAGCAGTTCTTC.

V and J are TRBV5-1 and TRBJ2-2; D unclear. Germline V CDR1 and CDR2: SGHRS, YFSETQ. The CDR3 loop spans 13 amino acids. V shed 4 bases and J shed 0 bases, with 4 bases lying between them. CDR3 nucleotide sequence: TGCGCCAGCAGCCCCTCGAACACCGGGGAGCTGTTTTTT. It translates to CASSPSNTGELFF. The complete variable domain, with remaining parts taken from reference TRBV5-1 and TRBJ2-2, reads KAGVTQTPRYLIKTRGQQVTLSCSPISGHRSVSWYQQTPGQGLQFLFEYFSETQRNKGNFPGRFSGRQFSNSRSEMNVSTLELGDSALYLCASSPSNTGELFFGEGSRLTVL.

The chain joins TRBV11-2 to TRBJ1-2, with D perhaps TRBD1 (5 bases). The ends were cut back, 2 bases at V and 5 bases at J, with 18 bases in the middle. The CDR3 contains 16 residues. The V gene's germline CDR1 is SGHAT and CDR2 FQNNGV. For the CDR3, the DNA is TGTGCCAGCAGCTTATCTTCAGGGCGCCCCCCTTATGGCTACACCTTC. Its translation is CASSLSSGRPPYGYTF.

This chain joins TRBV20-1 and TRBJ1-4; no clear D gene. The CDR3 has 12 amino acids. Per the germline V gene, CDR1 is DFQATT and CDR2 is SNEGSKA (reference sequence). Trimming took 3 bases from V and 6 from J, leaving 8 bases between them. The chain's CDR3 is CSASVRDEKLFF. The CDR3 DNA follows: TGCAGTGCTAGTGTCCGAGATGAAAAACTGTTTTTT.

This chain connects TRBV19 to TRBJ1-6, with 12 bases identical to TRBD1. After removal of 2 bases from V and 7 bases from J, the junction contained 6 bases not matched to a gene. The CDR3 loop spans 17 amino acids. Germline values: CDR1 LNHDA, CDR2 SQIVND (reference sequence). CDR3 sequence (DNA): TGTGCCAGTAGTATAAACCCGGGACAGGGGGCAAATTCACCCCTCCACTTT. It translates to CASSINPGQGANSPLHF.

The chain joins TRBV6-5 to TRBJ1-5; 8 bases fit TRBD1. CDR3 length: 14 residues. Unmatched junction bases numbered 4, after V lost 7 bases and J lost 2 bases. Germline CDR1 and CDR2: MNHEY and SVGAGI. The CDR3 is CASILGQGNQPQHF. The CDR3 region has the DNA TGTGCCAGCATACTGGGACAGGGCAATCAGCCCCAGCATTTT.

CDR3: CASSIWGPTYEQYF. CDR3 DNA: TGTGCCAGTAGTATCTGGGGGCCGACCTACGAGCAGTACTTC. The chain joins TRBV19 to TRBJ2-7; tentative D call: TRBD1 (6 bases). CDR1 LNHDA and CDR2 SQIVND come from the germline V gene (reference sequence). V was trimmed by 3 bases and J by 2 bases, leaving 11 bases between them. CDR3 size: 14 residues.

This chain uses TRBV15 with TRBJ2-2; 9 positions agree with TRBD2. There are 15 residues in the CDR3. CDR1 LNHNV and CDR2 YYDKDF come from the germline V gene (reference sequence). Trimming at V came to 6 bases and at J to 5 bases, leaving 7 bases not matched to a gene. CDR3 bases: TGTGCCACCAGTTGGGCGGGGGGGCGTACCGGGGAGCTGTTTTTT. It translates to CATSWAGGRTGELFF.

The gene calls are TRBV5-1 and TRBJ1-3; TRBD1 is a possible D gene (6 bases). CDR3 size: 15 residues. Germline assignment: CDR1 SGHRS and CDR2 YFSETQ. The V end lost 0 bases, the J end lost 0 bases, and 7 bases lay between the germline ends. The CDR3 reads CASSLDRASGNTIYF. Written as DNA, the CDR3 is TGCGCCAGCAGCTTGGACAGGGCCTCTGGAAACACCATATATTTT.

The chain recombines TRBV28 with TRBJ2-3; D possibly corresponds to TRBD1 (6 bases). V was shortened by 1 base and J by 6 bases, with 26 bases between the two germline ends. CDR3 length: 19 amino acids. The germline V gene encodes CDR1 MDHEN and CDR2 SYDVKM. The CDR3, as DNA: TGTGCCAGCAGTTTATCTCAGGGATTAGGGACACTCGGGTTGGATACGCAGTATTTT. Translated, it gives CASSLSQGLGTLGLDTQYF.

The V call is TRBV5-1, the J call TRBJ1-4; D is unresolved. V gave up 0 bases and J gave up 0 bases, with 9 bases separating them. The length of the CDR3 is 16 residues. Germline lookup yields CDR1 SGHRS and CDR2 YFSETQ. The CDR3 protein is CASSLEPGATNEKLFF. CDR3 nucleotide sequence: TGCGCCAGCAGCTTGGAACCCGGAGCAACTAATGAAAAACTGTTTTTT.

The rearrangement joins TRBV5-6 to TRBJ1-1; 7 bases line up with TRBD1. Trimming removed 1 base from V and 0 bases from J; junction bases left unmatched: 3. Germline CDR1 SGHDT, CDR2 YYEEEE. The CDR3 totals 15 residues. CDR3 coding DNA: TGTGCCAGCAGCTTGAGGGGGCGGATGAACACTGAAGCTTTCTTT. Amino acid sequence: CASSLRGRMNTEAFF. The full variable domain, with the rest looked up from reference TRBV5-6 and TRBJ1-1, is DAGVTQSPTHLIKTRGQQVTLRCSPKSGHDTVSWYQQALGQGPQFIFQYYEEEERQRGNFPDRFSGHQFPNYSSELNVNALLLGDSALYLCASSLRGRMNTEAFFGQGTRLTVV.

The CDR3 nucleotides read TGTGCTAGTGGTCCATCCGGGACAGGGGGCGAAGCTTTCTTT. This codes for CASGPSGTGGEAFF. The chain employs TRBV12-5 and TRBJ1-1; 12 bases are a match to TRBD1. Trimming cost V 5 bases and J 8 bases; bases outside gene matches: 6. This CDR3 is 14 amino acids long. Germline CDR1 is LGHNT and CDR2 is FRNRAP.

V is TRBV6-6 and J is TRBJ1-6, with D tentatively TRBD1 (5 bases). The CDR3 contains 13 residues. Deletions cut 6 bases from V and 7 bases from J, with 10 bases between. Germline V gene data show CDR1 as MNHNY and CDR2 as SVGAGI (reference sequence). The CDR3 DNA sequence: TGTGCCAGCAGCGACAGCTTCAATTCACCCCTCCACTTT. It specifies CASSDSFNSPLHF.

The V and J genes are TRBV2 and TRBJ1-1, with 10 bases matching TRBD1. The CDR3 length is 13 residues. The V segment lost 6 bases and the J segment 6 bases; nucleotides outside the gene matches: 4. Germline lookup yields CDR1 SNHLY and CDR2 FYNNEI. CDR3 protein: CASRGQGNAEAFF. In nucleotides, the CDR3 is TGTGCCAGCAGGGGACAGGGGAATGCTGAAGCTTTCTTT.

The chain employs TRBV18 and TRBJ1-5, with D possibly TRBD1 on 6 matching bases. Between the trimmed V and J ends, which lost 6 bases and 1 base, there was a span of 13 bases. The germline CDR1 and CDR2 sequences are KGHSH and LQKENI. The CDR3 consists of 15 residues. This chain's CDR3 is CASSWTEGSNQPQHF. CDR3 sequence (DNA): TGTGCCAGCTCCTGGACAGAGGGGAGCAATCAGCCCCAGCATTTT.

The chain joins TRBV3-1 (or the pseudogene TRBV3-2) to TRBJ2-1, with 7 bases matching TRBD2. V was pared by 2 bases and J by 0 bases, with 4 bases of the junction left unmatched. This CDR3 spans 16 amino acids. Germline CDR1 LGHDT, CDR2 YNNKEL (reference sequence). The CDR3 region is CASSQPVAGSYNEQFF. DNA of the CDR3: TGTGCCAGCAGCCAACCCGTAGCGGGCTCCTACAATGAGCAGTTCTTC.

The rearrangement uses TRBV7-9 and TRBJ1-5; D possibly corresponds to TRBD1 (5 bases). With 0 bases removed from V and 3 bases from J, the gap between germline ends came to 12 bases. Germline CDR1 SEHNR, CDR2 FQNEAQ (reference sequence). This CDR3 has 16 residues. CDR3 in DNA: TGTGCCAGCAGCTTAGCGACCGGGGGTCACAATCAGCCCCAGCATTTT. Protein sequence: CASSLATGGHNQPQHF.

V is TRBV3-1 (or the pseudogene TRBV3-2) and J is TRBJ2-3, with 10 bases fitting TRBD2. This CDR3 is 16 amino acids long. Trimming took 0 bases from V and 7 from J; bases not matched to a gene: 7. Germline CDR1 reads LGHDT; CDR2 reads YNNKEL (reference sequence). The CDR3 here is CASSQEAAGGPNTQYF. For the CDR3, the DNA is TGTGCCAGCAGCCAAGAAGCAGCGGGGGGGCCAAATACGCAGTATTTT.

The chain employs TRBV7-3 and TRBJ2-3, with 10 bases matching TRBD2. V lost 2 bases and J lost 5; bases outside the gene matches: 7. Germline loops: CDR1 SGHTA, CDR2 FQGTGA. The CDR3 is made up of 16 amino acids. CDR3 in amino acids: CASSLGLAGELDTQYF. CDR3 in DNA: TGTGCCAGCAGCTTAGGGCTAGCGGGGGAATTAGATACGCAGTATTTT.

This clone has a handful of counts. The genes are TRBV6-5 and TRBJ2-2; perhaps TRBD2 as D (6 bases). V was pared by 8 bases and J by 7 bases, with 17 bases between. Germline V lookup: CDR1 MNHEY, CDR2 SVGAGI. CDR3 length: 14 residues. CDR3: CASRGSGGFGELFF. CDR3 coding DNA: TGTGCCAGCCGCGGGTCCGGGGGATTCGGGGAGCTGTTTTTT.

The CDR3 DNA reads as TGTGCCAGCAGGGGGACAGGGGGCGGTACTGAAGCTTTCTTT. Its protein product is CASRGTGGGTEAFF. The V gene is TRBV5-6, the J gene TRBJ1-1; 12 bases fit TRBD1. The CDR3 covers 14 residues. V lost 5 bases to trimming and J lost 5 bases; unmatched junction nucleotides: 4. CDR1 is SGHDT, CDR2 YYEEEE, per germline.

CDR3 amino acids: CASSHRVMNSPLHF. The CDR3 DNA follows: TGTGCCAGCAGCCACAGGGTGATGAATTCACCCCTCCACTTT. This chain connects TRBV7-9 to TRBJ1-6; D is perhaps TRBD1 (6 bases). This CDR3 comprises 14 residues. Germline-derived CDR1 and CDR2 are SEHNR and FQNEAQ (reference sequence). Trimming cost V 5 bases and J 7 bases, with 12 bases left between them. Using reference TRBV7-9 and TRBJ1-6 for the parts outside the CDR3, the full variable domain is DTGVSQNPRHKITKRGQNVTFRCDPISEHNRLYWYRQTLGQGPEFLTYFQNEAQLEKSRLLSDRFSAERPKGSFSTLEIQRTEQGDSAMYLCASSHRVMNSPLHFGNGTRLTVT.

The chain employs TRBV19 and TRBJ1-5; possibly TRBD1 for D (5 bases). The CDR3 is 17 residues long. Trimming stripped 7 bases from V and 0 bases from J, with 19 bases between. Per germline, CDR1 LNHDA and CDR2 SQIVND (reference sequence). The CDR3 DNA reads TGTGCCAGTACCCTCCGTCTCCCGGGACTTAGCAATCAGCCCCAGCATTTT. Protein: CASTLRLPGLSNQPQHF.

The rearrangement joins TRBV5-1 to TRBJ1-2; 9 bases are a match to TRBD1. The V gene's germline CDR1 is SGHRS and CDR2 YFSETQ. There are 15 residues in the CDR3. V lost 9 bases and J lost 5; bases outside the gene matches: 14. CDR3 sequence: CAISDAAGQGYGYTF. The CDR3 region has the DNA TGCGCCATCTCCGATGCCGCGGGACAGGGTTATGGCTACACCTTC.

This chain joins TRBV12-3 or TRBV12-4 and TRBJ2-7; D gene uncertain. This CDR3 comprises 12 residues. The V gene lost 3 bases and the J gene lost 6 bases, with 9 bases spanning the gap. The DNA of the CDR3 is TGTGCCAGCAGTTTCAGCGTTGGCGAGCAGTACTTC. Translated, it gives CASSFSVGEQYF.

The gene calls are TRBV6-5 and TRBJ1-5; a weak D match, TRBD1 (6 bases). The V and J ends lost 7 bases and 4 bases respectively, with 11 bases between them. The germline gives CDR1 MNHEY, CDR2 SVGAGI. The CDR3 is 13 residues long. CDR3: CASKGEGNQPQHF. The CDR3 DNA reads TGTGCCAGCAAGGGGGAAGGTAATCAGCCCCAGCATTTT.